The 20 T cell receptor beta chains below come from one sample, sequenced in a study of blood T cell repertoires in COVID-19. The data were produced by immunoSEQ multiplex PCR, yet TCRdb's version contains in-frame clones alone and is incomplete. The data hold more than 95,000 clones, with 82% observed a single time. Sequencing was performed on peripheral blood. The receptors shown here come from a man in his sixties with acute or convalescent COVID-19.

This clone appeared once. The rearrangement uses TRBV11-3 and TRBJ2-1; 12 nucleotides line up with TRBD2. The CDR3 covers 17 residues. Germline loops: CDR1 SGHNT, CDR2 YENEEA. Losses at the gene ends were 1 base for V and 4 bases for J; bases not matched to a gene: 5. The CDR3 loop is CASSLGLAGGIYNEQFF. The CDR3 DNA follows: TGTGCCAGCAGCTTAGGGCTAGCGGGAGGGATATACAATGAGCAGTTCTTC.

The genes are TRBV18 and TRBJ1-1; the D is unclear. The CDR3 runs to 14 residues. Looked up from germline, CDR1 is KGHSH and CDR2 is LQKENI. The V and J ends lost 2 bases and 0 bases respectively, with 7 bases between them. The CDR3 spells CASSPNSLNTEAFF. CDR3 nucleotides: TGTGCCAGCTCACCAAACAGCCTGAACACTGAAGCTTTCTTT.

This chain connects TRBV9 to TRBJ1-2, with a tentative D call TRBD1 (6 bases). The length of the CDR3 is 15 residues. Germline V lookup: CDR1 SGDLS, CDR2 YYNGEE. The germline V and J ends were trimmed by 3 bases and 3 bases, with 15 bases remaining between them. CDR3 in DNA: TGTGCCAGCAGCGCAGGACAGAGAAGGGACTATGGCTACACCTTC. Translation gives CASSAGQRRDYGYTF.

This chain connects TRBV30 to TRBJ2-7; tentatively, D is TRBD1 (6 bases). Trimming shortened V by 2 bases and J by 2 bases, and 10 bases separated the two germline ends. CDR1 and CDR2 from the germline V gene are GTSNPN and SVGIG (reference sequence). The CDR3 consists of 13 residues. CDR3 protein: CAWSTGLAYEQYF. The CDR3 bases are TGTGCCTGGAGTACAGGGCTAGCCTACGAGCAGTACTTC.

This rearrangement joins TRBV11-3 to TRBJ1-1; D is undetermined. Germline V CDR1 and CDR2: SGHNT, YENEEA. Deletions cut 0 bases from V and 1 base from J, with 9 bases between. This CDR3 comprises 15 residues. The CDR3 DNA reads as TGTGCCAGCAGCTTAGAGATAGCCGGGAACACTGAAGCTTTCTTT. This sequence encodes CASSLEIAGNTEAFF.

The chain has TRBV4-3 and TRBJ1-1; TRBD1 is a possible D gene (5 bases). The CDR3 contains 14 residues. V lost 2 bases and J 1 base, leaving 8 bases between the germline ends. Germline assignment: CDR1 LGHNA and CDR2 YSLEER. CDR3 protein: CASSQRGGNTEAFF. The CDR3 nucleotides are TGCGCCAGCAGCCAAAGGGGAGGGAACACTGAAGCTTTCTTT.

This clone was observed a single time. The chain recombines TRBV3-1 (or the pseudogene TRBV3-2) with TRBJ1-2; D gene unclear. Trimming pared 1 base from V and 8 bases from J, leaving 11 bases between. The germline V gene has CDR1 LGHDT and CDR2 YNNKEL (reference sequence). The CDR3 runs to 13 residues. CDR3 nucleotides: TGTGCCAGCAGCCAAGTGCCGTCCCGGGGCTACACCTTC. Translating gives CASSQVPSRGYTF.

J is TRBJ2-3 and V is TRBV5-1, with TRBD1 identical over 11 bases. The V gene end was trimmed by 4 bases and the J gene end by 4 bases; junction bases not matched to a gene: 5. Looked up from germline, CDR1 is SGHRS and CDR2 is YFSETQ. The CDR3 is 15 residues long. CDR3 in DNA: TGCGCCAGCAGCCCGATGGGACAGGGGGCAGATACGCAGTATTTT. Protein sequence: CASSPMGQGADTQYF.

This chain connects TRBV4-1 to TRBJ2-1, with 8 bases aligning to TRBD2. With 0 bases clipped from V and 7 bases from J, the junction kept 11 bases outside the gene matches. Per the germline V gene, CDR1 is MGHRA and CDR2 is YSYEKL. This CDR3 has 17 amino acids. CDR3 amino acids: CASSQEKELAGRNEQFF. The CDR3, as DNA: TGCGCCAGCAGCCAAGAGAAGGAGTTAGCGGGAAGGAATGAGCAGTTCTTC.

The chain recombines TRBV18 with TRBJ1-2; D possibly corresponds to TRBD1 (5 bases). The CDR3 has 13 amino acids. Looked up from germline, CDR1 is KGHSH and CDR2 is LQKENI. The V end was cut by 3 bases, the J end by 3 bases, with 8 bases between. The CDR3 loop reads CASSPTDDYGYTF. The CDR3 region has the DNA TGTGCCAGCTCACCGACAGACGACTATGGCTACACCTTC.

The rearrangement joins TRBV3-1 (or the pseudogene TRBV3-2) to TRBJ2-5, with D maybe TRBD2 (6 bases). Germline CDR1 reads LGHDT; CDR2 reads YNNKEL (reference sequence). This CDR3 contains 14 residues. The ends were cut back, 2 bases at V and 4 bases at J, with 11 bases in the middle. The CDR3, as DNA: TGTGCCAGCAGCCAAATCGGGACTGGAGAGACCCAGTACTTC. Translation: CASSQIGTGETQYF.

This clone was seen only once. The rearrangement joins TRBV9 to TRBJ2-2; 9 nucleotides align to TRBD1. The V segment lost 0 bases and the J segment 6 bases; nucleotides outside the gene matches: 6. Germline loops: CDR1 SGDLS, CDR2 YYNGEE. The CDR3 loop spans 16 amino acids. CDR3 DNA: TGTGCCAGCAGCGTAGAGGTTGGGACAGGGTCCGGGGAGCTGTTTTTT. Translated: CASSVEVGTGSGELFF.

This clone was counted only a few times. The chain couples TRBV7-2 to TRBJ2-1; 7 bases match TRBD1. Germline V CDR1 and CDR2: SGHTA, FQGNSA. Trimming removed 3 bases from V and 2 bases from J; junction bases left unmatched: 4. CDR3 length: 15 amino acids. The CDR3, as DNA: TGTGCCAGCAGCTTTGAGGGGGCGCCCTACAATGAGCAGTTCTTC. Translation: CASSFEGAPYNEQFF.

The V call is TRBV6-4, the J call TRBJ1-5, with 7 nucleotides matching TRBD1. The V gene end was trimmed by 3 bases and the J gene end by 6 bases; junction bases not matched to a gene: 2. Germline V gives CDR1 MRHNA, CDR2 SNTAGT. There are 13 residues in the CDR3. CDR3 coding DNA: TGTGCCAGCAGTGAGACAGGGCCTCAGCCCCAGCATTTT. This translates into CASSETGPQPQHF.

V usage is TRBV29-1 and J usage is TRBJ1-1, with 8 bases that match TRBD1. The CDR3 consists of 15 residues. The germline V gene has CDR1 SQVTM and CDR2 ANQGSEA. The trim removed 3 bases at V and 0 bases at J, leaving 6 bases unmatched. In DNA, the CDR3 is TGCAGCGTTGATTTGGACAGGGAGATGAACACTGAAGCTTTCTTT. This gives the protein CSVDLDREMNTEAFF.

The sample holds one count of this clone. The chain uses TRBV7-2 and TRBJ2-3; the match to TRBD2 covers 10 bases. The CDR3 length is 15 residues. Trimming at V came to 4 bases and at J to 4 bases, leaving 5 bases not matched to a gene. Germline lookup yields CDR1 SGHTA and CDR2 FQGNSA. This CDR3 is CASSSLAGAPDTQYF. Here the CDR3 DNA reads TGTGCCAGCAGCTCTCTAGCGGGAGCGCCAGATACGCAGTATTTT.

The rearrangement links TRBV20-1 to TRBJ2-1, with 9 bases that match TRBD2. The V segment lost 3 bases and the J segment 6 bases; nucleotides outside the gene matches: 9. Germline V gene sequence: CDR1 DFQATT, CDR2 SNEGSKA (reference sequence). This CDR3 spans 15 amino acids. CDR3 amino acids: CSASARASGANEQFF. The CDR3, as DNA: TGCAGTGCTAGTGCCAGGGCTAGCGGGGCCAATGAGCAGTTCTTC.

This rearrangement joins TRBV7-9 to TRBJ1-2; TRBD1 is a possible D gene (5 bases). This CDR3 is built from 19 residues. CDR1 and CDR2 (germline): SEHNR, FQNEAQ (reference sequence). V was cut by 1 base and J by 4 bases, with 25 bases left in between. Written as DNA, the CDR3 is TGTGCCAGCAGCTTAGGCCCGACAGACCCCGAGATACTACCCTATGGCTACACCTTC. Translated, it gives CASSLGPTDPEILPYGYTF.

The V and J genes are TRBV11-2 and TRBJ1-3; D gene uncertain. CDR1 SGHAT and CDR2 FQNNGV come from the germline V gene. The CDR3 is 15 residues long. The V gene lost 4 bases and the J gene lost 0 bases, with 10 bases spanning the gap. The CDR3 coding sequence is TGTGCCAGCAGCTCGAGGAGGACCTCTGGAAACACCATATATTTT. This sequence encodes CASSSRRTSGNTIYF.

The J gene is TRBJ2-5, the V gene TRBV4-3; D remains ambiguous. The CDR3 is 15 residues long. V was clipped by 1 base and J by 4 bases, with 13 bases between them. Germline lookup yields CDR1 LGHNA and CDR2 YSLEER. The chain's CDR3 is CASSQVKAMGETQYF. DNA of the CDR3: TGCGCCAGCAGCCAAGTGAAAGCGATGGGAGAGACCCAGTACTTC.